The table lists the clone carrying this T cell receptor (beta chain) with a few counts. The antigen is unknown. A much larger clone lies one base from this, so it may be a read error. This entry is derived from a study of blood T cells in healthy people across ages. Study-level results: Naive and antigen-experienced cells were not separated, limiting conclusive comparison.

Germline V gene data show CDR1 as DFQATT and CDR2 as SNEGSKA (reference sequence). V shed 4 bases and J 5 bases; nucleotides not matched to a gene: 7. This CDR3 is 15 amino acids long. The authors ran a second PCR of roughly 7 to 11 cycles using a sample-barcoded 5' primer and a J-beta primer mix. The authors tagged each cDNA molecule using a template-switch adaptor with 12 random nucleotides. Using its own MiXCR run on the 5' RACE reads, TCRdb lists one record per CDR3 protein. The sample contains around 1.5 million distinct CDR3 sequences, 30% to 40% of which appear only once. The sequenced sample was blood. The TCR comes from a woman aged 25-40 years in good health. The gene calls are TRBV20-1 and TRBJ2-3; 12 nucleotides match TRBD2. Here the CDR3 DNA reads TGCAGTGCTACCCCCGCTAGCGGGGGGGAAGATACGCAGTATTTT. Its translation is CSATPASGGEDTQYF.